The clone carrying this T cell receptor (beta chain) was observed many times. Its antigen remains unknown. This sample is drawn from a study of shared clonotypes between healthy human individuals. Study-level information: Donor composition was two women and three men, aged 18 to 49.

Original data processing: ImmunoSEQ output held junction-only sequences without quality scores, so filtering differed. TCRdb's table, derived via immunoSEQ multiplex PCR, lists solely in-frame clones and lacks some. V and J calls and clone size are copied from that table; D and trimming were computed from the DNA. Among roughly 640,000 clones listed, about 74% were seen once. Participating donors were healthy, HIV-negative adults free of recent acute infections or vaccinations. The CDR3 has 15 amino acids. Per germline, CDR1 KGHSH and CDR2 LQKENI. V dropped 2 bases and J dropped 4 bases, with 11 bases sitting between them. Study findings and constraints: Clonotype sharing levels among donors were expected to vary with sequencing depth.

The receptor was isolated from a woman aged 25-40 years in good health. Sequenced input: memory CD4+ T cells sorted from blood. The subset here: CD45RA-negative fraction. The chain couples TRBV18 to TRBJ2-2; D is uncertain. CDR3 coding DNA: TGTGCCAGCTCACCAATAAGCCCGGGCACCGGGGAGCTGTTTTTT. Translating it yields CASSPISPGTGELFF.